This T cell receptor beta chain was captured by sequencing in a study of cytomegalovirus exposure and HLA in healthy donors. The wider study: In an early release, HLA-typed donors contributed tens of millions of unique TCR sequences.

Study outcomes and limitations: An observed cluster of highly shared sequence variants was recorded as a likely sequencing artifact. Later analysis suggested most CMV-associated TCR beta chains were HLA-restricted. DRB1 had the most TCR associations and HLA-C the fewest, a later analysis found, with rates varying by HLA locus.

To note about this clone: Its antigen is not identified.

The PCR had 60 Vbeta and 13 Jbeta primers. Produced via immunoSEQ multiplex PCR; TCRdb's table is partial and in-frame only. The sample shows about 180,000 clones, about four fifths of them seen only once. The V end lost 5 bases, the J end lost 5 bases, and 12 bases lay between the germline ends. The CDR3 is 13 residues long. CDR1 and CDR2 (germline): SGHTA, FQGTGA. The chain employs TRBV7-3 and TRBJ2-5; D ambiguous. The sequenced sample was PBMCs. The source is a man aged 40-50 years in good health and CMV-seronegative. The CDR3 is CASSPYPGETQYF. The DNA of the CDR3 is TGTGCCAGCAGCCCCTACCCCGGGGAGACCCAGTACTTC.